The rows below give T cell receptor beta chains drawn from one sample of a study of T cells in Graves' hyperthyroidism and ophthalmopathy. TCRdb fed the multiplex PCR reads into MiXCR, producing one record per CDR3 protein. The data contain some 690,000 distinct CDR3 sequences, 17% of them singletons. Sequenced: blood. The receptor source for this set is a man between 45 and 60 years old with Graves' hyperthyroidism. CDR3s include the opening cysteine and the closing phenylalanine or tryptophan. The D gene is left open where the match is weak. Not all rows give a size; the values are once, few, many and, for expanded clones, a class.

CDR3 protein: CASSQRGHLTDTQYF; CDR3 DNA: TGTGCCAGCAGCCAGCGGGGCCATCTCACAGATACGCAGTATTTT; clone size: many; D gene: NA; V gene: TRBV3-1; J gene: TRBJ2-3
CDR3 protein: CASRGQGGTETQYF; CDR3 DNA: TGTGCCAGCAGGGGACAGGGGGGGACAGAGACCCAGTACTTC; clone size: many; D gene: TRBD1; V gene: TRBV6-1; J gene: TRBJ2-5
CDR3 protein: CASSYSGGGGYEQYF; CDR3 DNA: TGTGCCAGCAGTTACTCGGGAGGGGGCGGCTACGAGCAGTACTTC; clone size: NA; D gene: NA; V gene: TRBV6-5; J gene: TRBJ2-7
CDR3 protein: CSAPQTVYNSPLHF; CDR3 DNA: TGCAGTGCACCACAGACAGTATATAATTCACCCCTCCACTTT; clone size: few; D gene: NA; V gene: TRBV20-1; J gene: TRBJ1-6
CDR3 protein: CASDSSGDSLRAFF; CDR3 DNA: TGTGCCAGCGACTCTAGCGGGGATAGCCTCAGAGCTTTCTTT; clone size: many; D gene: NA; V gene: TRBV9; J gene: TRBJ1-1
CDR3 protein: CASSYFGTEETEAFF; CDR3 DNA: TGTGCCAGCAGTTACTTCGGGACAGAAGAAACTGAAGCTTTCTTT; clone size: few; D gene: TRBD1; V gene: TRBV6-2/TRBV6-3; J gene: TRBJ1-1
CDR3 protein: CASGRGNNEQFF; CDR3 DNA: TGTGCCAGCGGGAGGGGGAACAATGAGCAGTTCTTC; clone size: few; D gene: NA; V gene: TRBV14; J gene: TRBJ2-1
CDR3 protein: CASSLGDRRPGDGYTF; CDR3 DNA: TGTGCCAGCAGTTTGGGAGACAGGAGGCCCGGGGATGGCTACACCTTC; clone size: many; D gene: NA; V gene: TRBV28; J gene: TRBJ1-2
CDR3 protein: CASSVQGMTYGYTF; CDR3 DNA: TGTGCCAGCAGCGTTCAGGGGATGACCTATGGCTACACCTTC; clone size: few; D gene: NA; V gene: TRBV9; J gene: TRBJ1-2
CDR3 protein: CATLLAVGRGNTGELFF; CDR3 DNA: TGTGCCACCCTCTTGGCCGTTGGCAGGGGTAACACCGGGGAGCTGTTTTTT; clone size: NA; D gene: NA; V gene: TRBV27; J gene: TRBJ2-2
CDR3 protein: CASSLSTSTNEKLFF; CDR3 DNA: TGTGCCAGCAGCTTAAGTACCTCGACTAATGAAAAACTGTTTTTT; clone size: many; D gene: NA; V gene: TRBV7-6; J gene: TRBJ1-4
CDR3 protein: CASSLVGGSDTQYF; CDR3 DNA: TGTGCCAGCAGTTTAGTTGGGGGCAGTGATACGCAGTATTTT; clone size: many; D gene: NA; V gene: TRBV12-3/TRBV12-4; J gene: TRBJ2-3
CDR3 protein: CASSPRQGGSYNEQLF; CDR3 DNA: TGTGCCAGCAGTCCCCGACAGGGGGGTTCCTACAATGAGCAGCTCTTC; clone size: NA; D gene: TRBD1; V gene: TRBV12-3/TRBV12-4; J gene: TRBJ2-1
CDR3 protein: CASSLPFGELFF; CDR3 DNA: TGTGCCAGCAGCCTCCCCTTCGGGGAGCTGTTTTTT; clone size: few; D gene: NA; V gene: TRBV7-3; J gene: TRBJ2-2
CDR3 protein: CASGQEGGQETQYF; CDR3 DNA: TGTGCCAGCGGCCAAGAGGGGGGGCAAGAGACCCAGTACTTC; clone size: many; D gene: NA; V gene: TRBV2; J gene: TRBJ2-5
CDR3 protein: CASSPPLAEEAKNIQYF; CDR3 DNA: TGTGCCAGCAGCCCTCCACTAGCGGAGGAAGCCAAAAACATTCAGTACTTC; clone size: many; D gene: TRBD2; V gene: TRBV7-9; J gene: TRBJ2-4
CDR3 protein: CASTTGQGNTEAFF; CDR3 DNA: TGTGCCAGCACCACGGGACAGGGAAACACTGAAGCTTTCTTT; clone size: few; D gene: TRBD1; V gene: TRBV6-1; J gene: TRBJ1-1
CDR3 protein: CASTPGSEQYF; CDR3 DNA: TGTGCCAGCACCCCTGGCTCCGAGCAGTACTTC; clone size: NA; D gene: NA; V gene: TRBV28; J gene: TRBJ2-7
CDR3 protein: CASSPQQYNEQFF; CDR3 DNA: TGTGCCAGTAGTCCGCAACAGTACAATGAGCAGTTCTTC; clone size: few; D gene: NA; V gene: TRBV19; J gene: TRBJ2-1
CDR3 protein: CASSAQETTDTQYF; CDR3 DNA: TGTGCCAGCAGTGCACAGGAAACTACAGATACGCAGTATTTT; clone size: NA; D gene: NA; V gene: TRBV6-4; J gene: TRBJ2-3
CDR3 protein: CASSAGQGPDTQYF; CDR3 DNA: TGTGCCAGCAGCGCGGGACAGGGCCCAGATACGCAGTATTTT; clone size: few; D gene: TRBD1; V gene: TRBV7-9; J gene: TRBJ2-3
CDR3 protein: CASSPTGGTTNEKLFF; CDR3 DNA: TGTGCCAGCTCACCGACAGGGGGGACAACTAATGAAAAACTGTTTTTT; clone size: many; D gene: TRBD1; V gene: TRBV18; J gene: TRBJ1-4
CDR3 protein: CASSPRYGGTYNEQFF; CDR3 DNA: TGTGCCAGCAGCCCCAGATATGGCGGTACCTACAATGAGCAGTTCTTC; clone size: many; D gene: NA; V gene: TRBV3-1; J gene: TRBJ2-1
CDR3 protein: CASRPTGISYEQYF; CDR3 DNA: TGTGCCAGCAGACCAACAGGGATCTCCTACGAGCAGTACTTC; clone size: many; D gene: NA; V gene: TRBV6-1; J gene: TRBJ2-7
CDR3 protein: CASSYPFRGLNNEQFF; CDR3 DNA: TGTGCCAGCAGTTACCCTTTCCGGGGACTGAACAATGAGCAGTTCTTC; clone size: many; D gene: NA; V gene: TRBV28; J gene: TRBJ2-1
CDR3 protein: CASSDSAGYNQPQHF; CDR3 DNA: TGTGCCAGCAGTGATTCTGCGGGATACAATCAGCCCCAGCATTTT; clone size: many; D gene: NA; V gene: TRBV2; J gene: TRBJ1-5
CDR3 protein: CASSYSAGYNEQYF; CDR3 DNA: TGTGCCAGCAGTTATTCAGCGGGATATAACGAGCAGTACTTC; clone size: few; D gene: TRBD2; V gene: TRBV6-5; J gene: TRBJ2-7
CDR3 protein: CASRLRVIDGYTF; CDR3 DNA: TGTGCCAGCAGACTCAGGGTGATCGATGGCTACACCTTC; clone size: NA; D gene: NA; V gene: TRBV6-1; J gene: TRBJ1-2
CDR3 protein: CASSYSRRGQGYTF; CDR3 DNA: TGTGCCAGCAGTTACTCTCGCCGGGGACAGGGCTACACCTTC; clone size: few; D gene: TRBD1; V gene: TRBV6-5; J gene: TRBJ1-2
CDR3 protein: CASGVGSSGSPGYNEQFF; CDR3 DNA: TGTGCCAGCGGCGTAGGAAGTAGCGGGAGCCCCGGGTACAATGAGCAGTTCTTC; clone size: NA; D gene: TRBD2; V gene: TRBV9; J gene: TRBJ2-1
CDR3 protein: CASSHRGLAGVSEQFF; CDR3 DNA: TGTGCCAGCAGTCACAGGGGACTAGCGGGAGTCAGTGAGCAGTTCTTC; clone size: NA; D gene: TRBD2; V gene: TRBV6-2/TRBV6-3; J gene: TRBJ2-1
CDR3 protein: CASSLEIWLMDTQYF; CDR3 DNA: TGTGCCAGCAGCTTAGAGATCTGGCTAATGGATACGCAGTATTTT; clone size: many; D gene: NA; V gene: TRBV11-2; J gene: TRBJ2-3
CDR3 protein: CASRDTVGEQYF; CDR3 DNA: TGTGCCAGCAGGGATACGGTGGGGGAGCAGTACTTC; clone size: few; D gene: NA; V gene: TRBV12-3/TRBV12-4; J gene: TRBJ2-7
CDR3 protein: CASSIDHTDSSYEQYF; CDR3 DNA: TGTGCCAGTAGTATAGATCATACGGATAGCTCCTACGAGCAGTACTTC; clone size: NA; D gene: NA; V gene: TRBV19; J gene: TRBJ2-7
CDR3 protein: CASSLKVSGWNSPLHF; CDR3 DNA: TGTGCCAGCAGTTTGAAGGTGTCAGGGTGGAATTCACCCCTCCACTTT; clone size: few; D gene: NA; V gene: TRBV27; J gene: TRBJ1-6
CDR3 protein: CASSQAGGPGEQYF; CDR3 DNA: TGTGCCAGCAGCCAAGCGGGAGGGCCGGGAGAGCAGTACTTC; clone size: NA; D gene: TRBD2; V gene: TRBV3-1; J gene: TRBJ2-7